What follows are 17 T cell receptor beta chains derived from one specimen sequenced in a study of vaccination effects on CD4 cells after COVID-19. Their antigens are not known. Peptide-pool stimulation followed by sequencing identified expanded antigen-specific CD4+ clonotypes in the ViraFEST assay. Cultured cells yielded isolated CD4+ T cells after 10 to 11 days. Generated by immunoSEQ multiplex PCR, the TCRdb table keeps only in-frame clones and is missing some. This table has about 79,000 clones, about 70% appearing once. Material: CD4+ T cells from PBMCs cultured with HCoV-229E spike peptides, obtained before COVID-19 vaccination. All receptors come from a human donor who received a COVID-19 vaccine.

The CDR3 DNA reads as TGTGCCAGCAGCTCTCAGGGGGCTGATTATGGCTACACCTTC. Protein sequence: CASSSQGADYGYTF. This rearrangement joins TRBV2 to TRBJ1-2; 8 nucleotides agree with TRBD1. The germline CDR1 and CDR2 sequences are SNHLY and FYNNEI. The CDR3 is 14 amino acids. V was clipped by 6 bases and J by 5 bases; unmatched bases: 8.

The chain uses TRBV3-1 (or the pseudogene TRBV3-2) and TRBJ2-5; 8 nucleotides line up with TRBD1. CDR1 is LGHDT and CDR2 is YNNKEL in the germline V gene (reference sequence). V lost 2 bases, J lost 9 bases, and 5 bases stayed unmatched. The CDR3 runs 13 residues. The CDR3 nucleotides are TGTGCCAGCAGCCAACAGGGGGCGACGGCCCAGTACTTC. Translating gives CASSQQGATAQYF.

This clone has only a few counts. In DNA, the CDR3 is TGTGCCAGCAGTTTACCCCATCAGCCCCAGCATTTT. Translating gives CASSLPHQPQHF. The chain uses TRBV28 and TRBJ1-5; D gene uncertain. The germline V and J ends were trimmed by 2 bases and 5 bases, with 4 bases remaining between them. This CDR3 contains 12 residues. Germline CDR1 and CDR2: MDHEN and SYDVKM.

V is TRBV24-1 and J is TRBJ2-3; 9 nucleotides match TRBD2. This CDR3 comprises 16 residues. V lost 3 bases and J lost 5; bases outside the gene matches: 8. The germline gives CDR1 KGHDR, CDR2 SFDVKD. The CDR3 region is CATSDPSGGPGDTQYF. The CDR3 DNA is TGTGCCACCAGTGATCCCAGCGGGGGGCCGGGAGATACGCAGTATTTT.

In this sample, this clone turned up once. This chain links TRBV19 with TRBJ2-1, with no clear D. Germline lookup yields CDR1 LNHDA and CDR2 SQIVND (reference sequence). This CDR3 region has 15 residues. V was pared by 3 bases and J by 7 bases, with 16 bases between. The CDR3 DNA sequence: TGTGCCAGTAGTATCGTGGGCCCCTCTAGGAATGAGCAGTTCTTC. Translation: CASSIVGPSRNEQFF.

This clone was seen only once. The chain couples TRBV4-3 to TRBJ2-1; 9 bases map to TRBD2. The CDR3 has 16 residues. Per the germline V gene, CDR1 is LGHNA and CDR2 is YSLEER. The V gene end was trimmed by 0 bases and the J gene end by 4 bases; junction bases not matched to a gene: 4. DNA for the CDR3: TGCGCCAGCAGCCAAGAGGCGGGGGGGCTTTACAATGAGCAGTTCTTC. Translated: CASSQEAGGLYNEQFF.

The chain couples TRBV2 to TRBJ1-3, with D perhaps TRBD1 (5 bases). CDR1 SNHLY and CDR2 FYNNEI come from the germline V gene. This CDR3 has 14 amino acids. V was cut by 7 bases and J by 2 bases, with 12 bases left in between. CDR3: CASTQGFTGNTIYF. CDR3 bases: TGTGCCAGCACTCAGGGATTCACTGGAAACACCATATATTTT.

The chain carries TRBV28 and TRBJ1-1; no clear D. Germline CDR1 reads MDHEN; CDR2 reads SYDVKM. This CDR3 comprises 13 residues. V was cut by 4 bases and J by 2 bases, with 8 bases left in between. CDR3 protein: CASSYEVNTEAFF. CDR3 in DNA: TGTGCCAGCAGTTATGAGGTTAACACTGAAGCTTTCTTT.

A few counts support this clone. The chain has TRBV7-9 and TRBJ2-6; D gene ambiguous. With 3 bases removed from V and 0 bases from J, the gap between germline ends came to 6 bases. The CDR3 contains 15 residues. CDR1 SEHNR and CDR2 FQNEAQ come from the germline V gene (reference sequence). DNA for the CDR3: TGTGCCAGCAGCTTCCGGATCTCTGGGGCCAACGTCCTGACTTTC. Amino acids: CASSFRISGANVLTF. The complete variable domain, with remaining parts taken from reference TRBV7-9 and TRBJ2-6, reads DTGVSQNPRHKITKRGQNVTFRCDPISEHNRLYWYRQTLGQGPEFLTYFQNEAQLEKSRLLSDRFSAERPKGSFSTLEIQRTEQGDSAMYLCASSFRISGANVLTFGAGSRLTVL.

The CDR3 region has the DNA TGCGCCAGCAGTCTCGGGACCACGAACACCGGGGAGCTGTTTTTT. It specifies CASSLGTTNTGELFF. This rearrangement joins TRBV5-1 to TRBJ2-2; D is perhaps TRBD1 or TRBD2 (5 bases each). The germline CDR1 and CDR2 sequences are SGHRS and YFSETQ. Trimming took off 5 bases at V and 0 bases at J, with 11 bases between the two ends. The CDR3 is 15 amino acids. Complete variable domain (other parts from reference TRBV5-1 and TRBJ2-2): KAGVTQTPRYLIKTRGQQVTLSCSPISGHRSVSWYQQTPGQGLQFLFEYFSETQRNKGNFPGRFSGRQFSNSRSEMNVSTLELGDSALYLCASSLGTTNTGELFFGEGSRLTVL.

V gene TRBV5-4 combines with J gene TRBJ2-1; D assignment may be TRBD1 or TRBD2 (5 bases each). The germline V gene encodes CDR1 SGHNT and CDR2 YYREEE (reference sequence). V was shortened by 4 bases and J by 5 bases, with 10 bases between the two germline ends. The CDR3 contains 13 residues. CDR3 protein: CASSVRDHNEQFF. Here the CDR3 DNA reads TGTGCCAGCAGCGTCCGGGACCACAATGAGCAGTTCTTC.

The genes are TRBV7-6 and TRBJ2-1; 9 bases are shared with TRBD1. Looked up from germline, CDR1 is SGHVS and CDR2 is FNYEAQ. This CDR3 region has 15 residues. Losses at the gene ends were 4 bases for V and 7 bases for J; bases not matched to a gene: 8. In nucleotides, the CDR3 is TGTGCCAGCAGCTGGGAGGACAGGGGTGGGAATGAGCAGTTCTTC. Its protein product is CASSWEDRGGNEQFF.

This rearrangement joins TRBV6-6 to TRBJ2-2; TRBD1 matches 12 bases. This CDR3 spans 15 amino acids. CDR1 is MNHNY and CDR2 is SVGAGI in the germline V gene (reference sequence). V gave up 8 bases and J gave up 5 bases; unmatched junction bases: 6. CDR3 residues: CASGGGQGATGELFF. In DNA, the CDR3 is TGTGCCAGCGGTGGGGGACAGGGGGCAACCGGGGAGCTGTTTTTT.

This clone appeared once. This chain links TRBV4-1 with TRBJ2-7, with 10 bases identical to TRBD1. This CDR3 is built from 15 residues. Germline V CDR1 and CDR2: MGHRA, YSYEKL. The trim removed 4 bases at V and 1 base at J, leaving 4 bases unmatched. The CDR3 DNA sequence: TGCGCCAGCAGCCCGGGACAGGGGCCATCCTACGAGCAGTACGTC. Translating it yields CASSPGQGPSYEQYV.

This clone showed up just a few times. The J gene is TRBJ1-5, the V gene TRBV6-2 or TRBV6-3; 7 bases align to TRBD1. Germline V CDR1 and CDR2: MNHEY, SVGEGT. The length of the CDR3 is 16 residues. Losses at the gene ends were 4 bases for V and 7 bases for J; bases not matched to a gene: 13. CDR3 sequence reads: CASSLKDRLPRQPQHF. The CDR3 DNA reads TGTGCCAGCAGTTTAAAGGACAGGCTCCCCCGGCAGCCCCAGCATTTT.

V gene TRBV7-2 combines with J gene TRBJ2-7; 10 nucleotides align to TRBD1. Germline trimming cut 2 bases from V and 7 bases from J; bases unmatched to any gene: 2. Germline V lookup: CDR1 SGHTA, CDR2 FQGNSA. This CDR3 contains 13 residues. The CDR3 bases are TGTGCCAGCAGCTTACTGGGACAGGGGGAGCAGTACGTC. It specifies CASSLLGQGEQYV.

V and J are TRBV5-6 and TRBJ2-2; D might be TRBD1 or TRBD2, each matching 5 bases. The CDR3 loop spans 15 amino acids. The ends were cut back, 2 bases at V and 3 bases at J, with 11 bases in the middle. The V gene's germline CDR1 is SGHDT and CDR2 YYEEEE. CDR3 in amino acids: CASSFRDRDTGELFF. The CDR3 DNA sequence: TGTGCCAGCAGCTTTAGGGACCGAGACACCGGGGAGCTGTTTTTT.